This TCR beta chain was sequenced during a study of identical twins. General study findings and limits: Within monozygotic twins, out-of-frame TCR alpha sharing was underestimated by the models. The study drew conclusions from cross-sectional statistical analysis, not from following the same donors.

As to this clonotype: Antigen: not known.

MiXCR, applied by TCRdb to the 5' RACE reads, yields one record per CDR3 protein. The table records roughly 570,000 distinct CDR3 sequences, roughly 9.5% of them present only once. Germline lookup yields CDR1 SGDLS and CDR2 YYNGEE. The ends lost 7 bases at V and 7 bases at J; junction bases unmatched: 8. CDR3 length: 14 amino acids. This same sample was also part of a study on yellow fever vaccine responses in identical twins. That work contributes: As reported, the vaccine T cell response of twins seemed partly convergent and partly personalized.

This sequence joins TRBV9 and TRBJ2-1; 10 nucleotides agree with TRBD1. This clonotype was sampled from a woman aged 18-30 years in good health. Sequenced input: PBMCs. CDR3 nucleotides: TGTGCCAGCGCCGGGACAGGGGCGCCGAATGAGCAGTTCTTC. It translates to CASAGTGAPNEQFF. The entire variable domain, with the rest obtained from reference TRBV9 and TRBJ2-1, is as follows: DSGVTQTPKHLITATGQRVTLRCSPRSGDLSVYWYQQSLDQGLQFLIQYYNGEERAKGNILERFSAQQFPDLHSELNLSSLELGDSALYFCASAGTGAPNEQFFGPGTRLTVL.